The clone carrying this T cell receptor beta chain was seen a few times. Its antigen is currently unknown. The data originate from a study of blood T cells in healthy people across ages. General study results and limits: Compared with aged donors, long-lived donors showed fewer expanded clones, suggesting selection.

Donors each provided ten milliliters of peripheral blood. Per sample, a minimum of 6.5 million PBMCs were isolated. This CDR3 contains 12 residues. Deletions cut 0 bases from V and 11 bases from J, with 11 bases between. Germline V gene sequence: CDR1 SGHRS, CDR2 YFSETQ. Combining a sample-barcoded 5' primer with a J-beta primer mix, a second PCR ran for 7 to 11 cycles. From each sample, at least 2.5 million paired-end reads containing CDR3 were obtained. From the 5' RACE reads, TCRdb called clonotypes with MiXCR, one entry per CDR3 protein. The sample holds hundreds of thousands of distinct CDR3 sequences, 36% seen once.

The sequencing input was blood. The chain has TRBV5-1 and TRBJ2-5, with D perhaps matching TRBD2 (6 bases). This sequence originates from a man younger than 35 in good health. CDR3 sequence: CASSLGGEEQYF. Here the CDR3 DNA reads TGCGCCAGCAGCTTGGGCGGGGAAGAGCAGTACTTC.